Each of the 22 T cell receptor beta chains below was sequenced from the same sample in a study of cytomegalovirus exposure and HLA in healthy donors. Primers included in the PCR were 60 Vbeta and 13 Jbeta primers. This table comes from immunoSEQ multiplex PCR, and its TCRdb copy is limited to in-frame clones, with some not included. This repertoire includes about 130,000 clones. Sequenced: PBMCs. All receptors come from a woman between 40 and 55 years old in good health and CMV-seropositive.

V is TRBV28 and J is TRBJ2-1, with 10 bases that match TRBD2. CDR1 is MDHEN, CDR2 SYDVKM, per germline. V lost 6 bases and J lost 6; bases outside the gene matches: 8. The CDR3 has 15 residues. The CDR3 sequence is CASSPSGSRGNEQFF. The CDR3 bases are TGTGCCAGCAGCCCTAGCGGGAGTCGTGGCAATGAGCAGTTCTTC.

Concerning this clone itself: The DNA is omitted, as the CDR3 cannot be located on it reliably, and the CDR3 follows TCRdb's listing. This chain connects TRBV9 to TRBJ1-4. CDR1 and CDR2 (germline): SGDLS, YYNGEE. The CDR3 comprises 15 residues, both ends counted. CDR3: CASSFGEGSNEKLLF.

The gene calls are TRBV7-2 and TRBJ2-7; 7 bases line up with TRBD2. After removal of 5 bases from V and 2 bases from J, the junction contained 9 bases not matched to a gene. The CDR3 sequence is 15 residues long. Germline CDR1 reads SGHTA; CDR2 reads FQGNSA. CDR3 protein: CASSPRLATTYEQYF. The CDR3, as DNA: TGTGCCAGCAGCCCCAGACTAGCTACGACCTACGAGCAGTACTTC.

The rearrangement links TRBV5-1 to TRBJ1-4; possible D gene TRBD1, 5 bases. The CDR3 is 16 residues long. CDR1 and CDR2 (germline): SGHRS, YFSETQ. V lost 0 bases and J 4 bases, leaving 13 bases between the germline ends. The CDR3 region is CASSLAASGNNEKLFF. The CDR3 region has the DNA TGCGCCAGCAGCTTGGCGGCTTCAGGGAATAATGAAAAACTGTTTTTT.

The V call is TRBV5-1, the J call TRBJ2-3, with D perhaps TRBD2 (5 bases). V lost 7 bases and J lost 5, with 17 bases in between. This CDR3 is 14 amino acids long. Germline V gives CDR1 SGHRS, CDR2 YFSETQ. The CDR3 here is CASAGGPTRDTQYF. The CDR3, as DNA: TGCGCCAGCGCGGGCGGGCCCACACGAGATACGCAGTATTTT.

This chain links TRBV9 with TRBJ2-5; the match to TRBD2 covers 8 bases. Per germline, CDR1 SGDLS and CDR2 YYNGEE. This CDR3 comprises 17 residues. Losses at the gene ends were 0 bases for V and 0 bases for J; bases not matched to a gene: 7. CDR3 sequence: CASSVDSTSGDQETQYF. The CDR3 region has the DNA TGTGCCAGCAGCGTAGATAGCACTAGCGGAGACCAAGAGACCCAGTACTTC.

The rearrangement links TRBV14 to TRBJ1-1, with TRBD1 as a possible D gene (6 bases). Trimming pared 4 bases from V and 4 bases from J, leaving 10 bases between. Per the germline V gene, CDR1 is SGHDN and CDR2 is FVKESK. The CDR3 sequence is 13 residues long. The CDR3 is CASSPVGATEAFF. The CDR3 nucleotides read TGTGCCAGCAGCCCTGTGGGGGCCACTGAAGCTTTCTTT. Together with reference TRBV14 and TRBJ1-1, the CDR3 gives the full variable domain: EAGVTQFPSHSVIEKGQTVTLRCDPISGHDNLYWYRRVMGKEIKFLLHFVKESKQDESGMPNNRFLAERTGGTYSTLKVQPAELEDSGVYFCASSPVGATEAFFGQGTRLTVV.

CDR3 nucleotides: TGTGCCAGCAGTTTGGGGGGACAGGGGGGAGAGACCCAGTACTTC. As protein: CASSLGGQGGETQYF. The chain uses TRBV28 and TRBJ2-5; 11 nucleotides align to TRBD1. Germline CDR1 reads MDHEN; CDR2 reads SYDVKM. This CDR3 is 15 amino acids long. V was clipped by 3 bases and J by 4 bases; unmatched bases: 4.

Note on this clone: The same CDR3 can be traced to other DNA sequences in this sample. The rearrangement joins TRBV5-4 to TRBJ2-5, with D possibly matching TRBD2 (5 bases). The germline CDR1 and CDR2 sequences are SGHNT and YYREEE (reference sequence). The CDR3 covers 14 residues. V was cut by 1 base and J by 5 bases, with 12 bases left in between. CDR3 loop: CASSLSGSGETQYF. CDR3 DNA sequence: TGTGCCAGCAGCTTGTCGGGGTCGGGGGAGACCCAGTACTTC.

Considering frequency, this clone is medium-sized. The chain carries TRBV19 and TRBJ2-7, with D tentatively TRBD2 (6 bases). CDR1 LNHDA and CDR2 SQIVND come from the germline V gene (reference sequence). There are 15 residues in the CDR3. The V gene lost 2 bases and the J gene lost 3 bases, with 14 bases spanning the gap. Here the CDR3 reads CASSISSGQYYEQYF. The CDR3 DNA sequence: TGTGCCAGTAGTATAAGTAGCGGACAATACTACGAGCAGTACTTC.

V usage is TRBV19 and J usage is TRBJ2-3, with D possibly TRBD1 on 5 matching bases. CDR1 LNHDA and CDR2 SQIVND come from the germline V gene (reference sequence). V lost 7 bases and J 4 bases, leaving 12 bases between the germline ends. The CDR3 totals 13 residues. This CDR3 reads CASTFLGADTQYF. Here the CDR3 DNA reads TGTGCCAGTACCTTCTTAGGGGCAGATACGCAGTATTTT.

The CDR3 loop is CASSISAGGRELFF. The CDR3 nucleotides read TGTGCCAGTAGTATTTCGGCGGGAGGGCGGGAGCTGTTTTTT. V usage is TRBV19 and J usage is TRBJ2-2, with TRBD2 matching over 9 bases. V gave up 3 bases and J gave up 9 bases; unmatched junction bases: 5. Per the germline V gene, CDR1 is LNHDA and CDR2 is SQIVND (reference sequence). The CDR3 loop spans 14 amino acids.

The chain uses TRBV6-1 and TRBJ1-2; 7 nucleotides match TRBD1. The germline CDR1 and CDR2 sequences are MNHNS and SASEGT. CDR3 length: 14 amino acids. V was pared by 6 bases and J by 5 bases, with 9 bases of the junction left unmatched. The CDR3 DNA is TGTGCCAGCAGGGGAACGGGACAGCGATATGGCTACACCTTC. Its protein is CASRGTGQRYGYTF.

The chain uses TRBV5-1 and TRBJ1-3; D gene unclear. Trimming cost V 0 bases and J 0 bases, with 10 bases left between them. This CDR3 spans 16 amino acids. Germline V gives CDR1 SGHRS, CDR2 YFSETQ. This chain's CDR3 is CASSLEVGSSGNTIYF. CDR3 bases: TGCGCCAGCAGCTTGGAGGTGGGCAGCTCTGGAAACACCATATATTTT. Full variable domain (outside the CDR3, taken from reference TRBV5-1 and TRBJ1-3): KAGVTQTPRYLIKTRGQQVTLSCSPISGHRSVSWYQQTPGQGLQFLFEYFSETQRNKGNFPGRFSGRQFSNSRSEMNVSTLELGDSALYLCASSLEVGSSGNTIYFGEGSWLTVV.

The rearrangement links TRBV5-1 to TRBJ2-2; weak D call: TRBD1 (5 bases). From germline, CDR1 is SGHRS and CDR2 YFSETQ. V gave up 4 bases and J gave up 6 bases, with 19 bases separating them. CDR3 length equals 16 residues. CDR3 protein: CASSTRSWGFSGELFF. The CDR3 DNA sequence: TGCGCCAGCAGCACCCGCTCGTGGGGCTTTTCCGGGGAGCTGTTTTTT.

This chain links TRBV5-4 with TRBJ1-1; 7 bases agree with TRBD1. V shed 2 bases and J 3 bases; nucleotides not matched to a gene: 1. The CDR3 totals 13 residues. Germline-derived CDR1 and CDR2 are SGHNT and YYREEE (reference sequence). The CDR3 spells CASSFDRDTEAFF. The CDR3 nucleotides are TGTGCCAGCAGCTTTGACAGGGACACTGAAGCTTTCTTT.

V and J are TRBV29-1 and TRBJ2-3; D may be TRBD2 (7 bases). The CDR3 has 14 amino acids. Per germline, CDR1 SQVTM and CDR2 ANQGSEA. The CDR3 sequence is CSFVKRDTRGTQYF. The CDR3 coding sequence is TGCAGTTTCGTTAAGCGGGACACAAGGGGGACGCAGTATTTT.

V gene TRBV5-1 combines with J gene TRBJ2-2; possibly TRBD1 for D (6 bases). Germline V gives CDR1 SGHRS, CDR2 YFSETQ. The CDR3 consists of 17 residues. V gave up 3 bases and J gave up 0 bases, with 15 bases separating them. The CDR3 nucleotides are TGCGCCAGCAGCTACGGGACATCAGTTTCGAACACCGGGGAGCTGTTTTTT. This codes for CASSYGTSVSNTGELFF.

V is TRBV10-3 and J is TRBJ2-5, with D possibly matching TRBD1 (6 bases). The end of the DNA is better explained by TRBJ2-7, so the J call may be wrong. This CDR3 contains 15 residues. Germline V lookup: CDR1 ENHRY, CDR2 SYGVKD. CDR3 amino acids: CAISVSLGASYEQYF. The CDR3 DNA reads as TGTGCCATCAGTGTAAGCCTGGGGGCATCCTACGAGCAGTACTTC.

J is TRBJ2-2 and V is TRBV6-6; a possible D gene is TRBD1 (6 bases). Germline assignment: CDR1 MNHNY and CDR2 SVGAGI (reference sequence). Trimming took off 6 bases at V and 4 bases at J, with 12 bases between the two ends. CDR3 length equals 14 residues. Written as DNA, the CDR3 is TGTGCCAGCAGCCAAGGACAGAGCACCGGGGAGCTGTTTTTT. Translated, it gives CASSQGQSTGELFF.

The CDR3 nucleotides read TGTGCCAGCCTACGACAGGTTAGCAATCAGCCCCAGCATTTT. This sequence encodes CASLRQVSNQPQHF. The chain links TRBV6-6 to TRBJ1-5; possible D gene TRBD1, 6 bases. Germline CDR1 and CDR2: MNHNY and SVGAGI (reference sequence). Trimming pared 8 bases from V and 0 bases from J, leaving 11 bases between. The CDR3 runs to 14 residues.

The J gene is TRBJ1-3, the V gene TRBV6-5; D is undetermined. Germline CDR1 and CDR2: MNHEY and SVGAGI. The CDR3 totals 16 residues. V was trimmed by 0 bases and J by 8 bases, leaving 17 bases between them. In DNA, the CDR3 is TGTGCCAGCAGTTACTCGCAGCGCCCCACCACGGACACCATATATTTT. Its translation: CASSYSQRPTTDTIYF.